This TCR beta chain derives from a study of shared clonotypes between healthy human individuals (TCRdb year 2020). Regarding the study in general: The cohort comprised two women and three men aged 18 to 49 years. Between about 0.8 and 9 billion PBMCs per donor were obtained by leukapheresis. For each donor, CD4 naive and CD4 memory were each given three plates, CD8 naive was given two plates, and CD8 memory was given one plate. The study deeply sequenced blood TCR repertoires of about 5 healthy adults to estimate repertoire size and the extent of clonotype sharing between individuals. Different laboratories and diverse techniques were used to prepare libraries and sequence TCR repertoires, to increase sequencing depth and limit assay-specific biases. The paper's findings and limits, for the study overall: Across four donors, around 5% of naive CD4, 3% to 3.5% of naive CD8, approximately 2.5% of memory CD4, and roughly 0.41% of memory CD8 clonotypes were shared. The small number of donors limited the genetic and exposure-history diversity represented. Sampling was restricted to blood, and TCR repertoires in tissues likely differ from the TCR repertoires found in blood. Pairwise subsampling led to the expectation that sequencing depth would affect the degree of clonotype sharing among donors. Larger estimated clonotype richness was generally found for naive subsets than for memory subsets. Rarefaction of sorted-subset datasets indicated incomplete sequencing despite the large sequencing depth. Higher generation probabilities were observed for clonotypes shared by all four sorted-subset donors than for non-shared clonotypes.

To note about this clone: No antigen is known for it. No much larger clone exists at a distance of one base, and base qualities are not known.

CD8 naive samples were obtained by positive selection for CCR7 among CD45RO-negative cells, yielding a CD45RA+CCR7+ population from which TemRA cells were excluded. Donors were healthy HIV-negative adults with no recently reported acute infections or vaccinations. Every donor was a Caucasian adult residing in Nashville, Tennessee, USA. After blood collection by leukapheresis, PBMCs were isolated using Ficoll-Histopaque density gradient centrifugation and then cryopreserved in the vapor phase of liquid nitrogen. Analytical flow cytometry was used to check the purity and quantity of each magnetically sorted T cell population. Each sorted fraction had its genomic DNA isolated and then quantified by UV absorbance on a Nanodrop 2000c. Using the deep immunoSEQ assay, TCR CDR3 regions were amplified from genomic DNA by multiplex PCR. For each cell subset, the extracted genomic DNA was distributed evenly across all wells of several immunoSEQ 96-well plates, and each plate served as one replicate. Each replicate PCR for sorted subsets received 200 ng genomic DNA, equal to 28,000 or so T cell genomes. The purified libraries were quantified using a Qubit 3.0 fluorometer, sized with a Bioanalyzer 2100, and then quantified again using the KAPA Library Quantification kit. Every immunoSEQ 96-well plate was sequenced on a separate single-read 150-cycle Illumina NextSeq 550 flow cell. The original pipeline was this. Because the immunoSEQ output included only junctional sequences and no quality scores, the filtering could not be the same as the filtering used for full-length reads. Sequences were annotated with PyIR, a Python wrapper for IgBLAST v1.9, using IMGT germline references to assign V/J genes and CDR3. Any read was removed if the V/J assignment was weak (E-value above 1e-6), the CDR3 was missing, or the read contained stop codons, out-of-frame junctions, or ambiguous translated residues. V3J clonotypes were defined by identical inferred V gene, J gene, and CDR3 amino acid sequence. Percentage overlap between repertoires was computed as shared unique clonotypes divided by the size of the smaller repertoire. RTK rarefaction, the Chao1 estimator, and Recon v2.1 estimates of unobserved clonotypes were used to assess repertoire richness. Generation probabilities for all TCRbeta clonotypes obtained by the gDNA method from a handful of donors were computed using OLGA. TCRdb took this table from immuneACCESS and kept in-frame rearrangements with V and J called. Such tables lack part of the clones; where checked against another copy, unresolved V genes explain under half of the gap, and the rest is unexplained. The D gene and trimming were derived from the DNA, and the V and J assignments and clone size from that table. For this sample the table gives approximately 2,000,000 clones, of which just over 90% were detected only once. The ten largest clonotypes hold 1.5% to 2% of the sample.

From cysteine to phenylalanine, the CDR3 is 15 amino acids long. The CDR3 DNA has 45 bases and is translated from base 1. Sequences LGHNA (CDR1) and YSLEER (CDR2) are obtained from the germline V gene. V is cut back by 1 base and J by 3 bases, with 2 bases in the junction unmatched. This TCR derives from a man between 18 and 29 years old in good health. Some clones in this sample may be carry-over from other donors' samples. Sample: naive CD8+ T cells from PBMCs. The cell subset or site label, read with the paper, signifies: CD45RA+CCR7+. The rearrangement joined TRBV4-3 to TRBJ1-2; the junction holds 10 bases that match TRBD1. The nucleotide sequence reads TGCGCCAGCAGCCAAGGACAGGGGGCGGACTATGGCTACACCTTC. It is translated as CASSQGQGADYGYTF.